This T cell receptor (beta chain) was sequenced in a study of regulatory T cells in long-lasting Graves disease. Study-wide context: Persistent cases were those of Graves' disease that involved over 5 years of antithyroid drugs with positive TSH receptor antibodies.

This clonotype has a count of ten or more. Time point meaning: persistent/refractory GD, antithyroid drugs over 5 years with positive TRAb. Construction of the TCR library relied on RNA isolated from PBMCs. The authors drew approximately 9 milliliters of peripheral blood into EDTA tubes. Arm-PCR of CDR3 regions and iRepertoire HTBI primers were the basis on which TCR beta libraries were built. In the original workflow: Samples revealed 62 TRBV and approximately 15 TRBJ segments. MiXCR was run by TCRdb on the multiplex PCR reads, yielding one entry per CDR3 protein. TCRdb's processing, not the study's, gives the V and J calls here. The sample lists roughly 430,000 distinct CDR3 sequences, around 20% occurring once. Sequenced here: peripheral blood mononuclear cells (PBMCs), sampled when the disease was refractory, from a patient treated with antithyroid drugs. The clonotype comes from a female donor with Graves disease.

CDR3 sequence: CASRGGQGRKTQYF. CDR3 DNA: TGTGCCAGCAGAGGGGGACAGGGGCGAAAGACCCAGTACTTC. The chain has TRBV28 and TRBJ2-5; 10 positions agree with TRBD1. Germline V gene sequence: CDR1 MDHEN, CDR2 SYDVKM. The V and J ends lost 6 bases and 6 bases, in that order; junction bases with no gene match: 7. The CDR3 is 14 residues long.